The 2 T cell receptor beta chains below were found in one sample sequenced in a study of PD-L1 blockade in urothelial cancer. Sequencing used immunoSEQ multiplex PCR; TCRdb keeps in-frame clones, though not all of them. The data hold around 50,000 clones, with around 85% observed a single time. Time point of the sample: peripheral blood 6 weeks after treatment start. The material was PBMCs, obtained around atezolizumab (anti-PD-L1) treatment. The source of these receptors is a man over 45 with urothelial cancer.

This chain links TRBV5-6 with TRBJ2-7; a possible D gene is TRBD2 (6 bases). The CDR3 has 13 amino acids. Germline CDR1 and CDR2: SGHDT and YYEEEE. Trimming pared 2 bases from V and 3 bases from J, leaving 9 bases between. For the CDR3, the DNA is TGTGCCAGCAGCTTCGGGAGTTTCTACGAGCAGTACTTC. Protein sequence: CASSFGSFYEQYF.

The chain recombines TRBV15 with TRBJ1-5; TRBD1 matches 9 bases. This CDR3 has 16 residues. Trimming took 0 bases from V and 6 from J; bases not matched to a gene: 6. Germline CDR1 is LNHNV and CDR2 is YYDKDF (reference sequence). The CDR3 bases are TGTGCCACCAGCAGAGATAGGACAGGGGCAGGTCAGCCCCAGCATTTT. Translation gives CATSRDRTGAGQPQHF.